This is a list of T cell receptor beta chains from one sample in a study of blood T cell repertoires in COVID-19. TCRdb keeps only in-frame clones here, not all; method: immunoSEQ multiplex PCR. The sample lists more than 150,000 clones; less than 85% were seen once. The source material was peripheral blood. Source of these receptors: a man aged 45-65 years who had recovered from COVID-19. CDR3s include the opening cysteine and the closing phenylalanine or tryptophan. Each record gives: J gene, clone size, V gene, D gene, CDR3 DNA, CDR3 protein. The D gene is left open where the match is weak. Clone size is shown for a subset of rows, as once, few, many or a class of expanded clone.

TRBJ1-1 | - | TRBV6-2/TRBV6-3 | - | TGTGCCAGCAGTTTGACAGGGAACACTGAAGCTTTCTTT | CASSLTGNTEAFF
TRBJ2-7 | - | TRBV11-2 | - | TGTGCCAGCAGCTTTGGCCGGGGCGGGATCTCCTACGAGCAGTACTTC | CASSFGRGGISYEQYF
TRBJ2-1 | - | TRBV7-2 | TRBD2 | TGTGCCAGCAGCCGGATGGGACTAGCGGGTTACAATGAGCAGTTCTTC | CASSRMGLAGYNEQFF
TRBJ2-3 | - | TRBV19 | TRBD2 | TGTGCCACCCTCTCCACATCACTAGCGGGAAGGAGCACAGATACGCAGTATTTT | CATLSTSLAGRSTDTQYF
TRBJ2-2 | - | TRBV24-1 | TRBD1 | TGTGCCACCAGTGAATTCCGAGCAGCCGGGACAGGGGGGATCACCGGGGAGCTGTTTTTT | CATSEFRAAGTGGITGELFF
TRBJ1-2 | - | TRBV28 | TRBD1 | TGTGCTACAGGGGACAGGAGTTTTTATGGCTACACCTTC | CATGDRSFYGYTF
TRBJ2-3 | once | TRBV27 | - | TGTGCCACCCGTGAAGGGGGAGGCACAGATACGCAGTATTTT | CATREGGGTDTQYF
TRBJ1-1 | once | TRBV11-1 | - | TGTGCCAGCAGCTTTGGACATATGAACACTGAAGCTTTCTTT | CASSFGHMNTEAFF
TRBJ2-7 | - | TRBV29-1 | - | TGCAGCGTTGGAGGCTACGAGCAGTACTTC | CSVGGYEQYF
TRBJ2-7 | - | TRBV10-2 | - | TGCGCCAGCAGTAGCGGTAGCTCCTACGAGCAGTACTTC | CASSSGSSYEQYF
TRBJ1-3 | - | TRBV30 | TRBD1 | TGTGCCTGCTCCGACAGGGGCTCTGGAAACACCATATATTTT | CACSDRGSGNTIYF
TRBJ2-1 | - | TRBV5-1 | TRBD2 | TGCGCCAGCACGGGGGAGAATAGCGGGAGGGCCGGGAGCGACAATGAGCAGTTCTTC | CASTGENSGRAGSDNEQFF
TRBJ1-2 | few | TRBV10-3 | - | TGTGCCATCAGTGAGAGAACTTTCAAGGGGTCCCCTGAAGACTATGGCTACACCTTC | CAISERTFKGSPEDYGYTF
TRBJ1-2 | - | TRBV28 | - | TGTGCCAGCAGTTTTCTAGACGGTGGGTGGGGGCAGGATGGCTACACCTTC | CASSFLDGGWGQDGYTF
TRBJ2-3 | - | TRBV21-1 | - | TGTGCCAGCAGCGAAATCCGGGGGAATTGTAGCACAGATACGCAGTATTTT | CASSEIRGNCSTDTQYF
TRBJ1-2 | - | TRBV4-3 | TRBD1 | TGCGCCAGCAGCCAAGAGATCGGGGACAGGGGGCATGGCTACACCTTC | CASSQEIGDRGHGYTF
TRBJ1-1 | - | TRBV7-2 | TRBD1 | TGTGCCAGCGGAGACAGGGTGAGCACTGAAGCTTTCTTT | CASGDRVSTEAFF
TRBJ2-1 | - | TRBV6-5 | TRBD2 | TGTGCCAGCAGCCGTAGACTAGCGGGGATAGAGCAGTTCTTC | CASSRRLAGIEQFF
TRBJ1-4 | - | TRBV18 | TRBD1 | TGTGCCAGCTCACAGACAGGGTCGTCAACTAATGAAAAACTGTTTTTT | CASSQTGSSTNEKLFF
TRBJ2-7 | - | TRBV7-9 | TRBD1 | TGTGCCAGCAGCTTAGTTGTGACAGGGAAAGACGAGCAGTACTTC | CASSLVVTGKDEQYF
TRBJ2-5 | - | TRBV12-3/TRBV12-4 | TRBD1 | TGTGCCAGCGGGACAGGGGAGAAAGAGACCCAGTACTTC | CASGTGEKETQYF
TRBJ1-5 | once | TRBV7-8 | - | TGTGCCAGCAGCTTAGGCCAGGGGATTAGCAATCAGCCCCAGCATTTT | CASSLGQGISNQPQHF
TRBJ2-4 | - | TRBV28 | - | TGTGCCAGCAGTTTAAGGCTCTACCCGGGCATTCAGTACTTC | CASSLRLYPGIQYF
TRBJ2-2 | - | TRBV27 | TRBD2 | TGTGCCAGCGGACCTCTCCTAGCGGGAGGACCAGGAAACACCGGGGAGCTGTTTTTT | CASGPLLAGGPGNTGELFF
TRBJ2-5 | - | TRBV5-1 | - | TGCGCCAGCAGCTTAGGTGGTCTCGCGGGACAAGAGACCCAGTACTTC | CASSLGGLAGQETQYF
TRBJ1-3 | - | TRBV2 | - | TGTGCCAGCGGCATCTCTGGAAACACCATATATTTT | CASGISGNTIYF
TRBJ2-1 | - | TRBV3-1/TRBV3-2 | - | TGTGCCAGCAGCCAAAACAGGGACAATGAGCAGTTCTTC | CASSQNRDNEQFF
TRBJ2-3 | - | TRBV30 | - | TGTGCCTGGAGTTCATCAGATACGCAGTATTTT | CAWSSSDTQYF
TRBJ1-6 | - | TRBV6-2/TRBV6-3 | - | TGTGCCAGCAGTTATCCGCAGGCTGCGAATTCACCCCTCCACTTT | CASSYPQAANSPLHF
TRBJ2-3 | - | TRBV2 | - | TGTGCCAGCATTGCTAGTTTACGCACAGATACGCAGTATTTT | CASIASLRTDTQYF
TRBJ2-7 | - | TRBV7-2 | TRBD2 | TGTGCCAGCAGCTTAGACCGCGGGAGGGACGAGCAGTACTTC | CASSLDRGRDEQYF
TRBJ2-6 | - | TRBV7-9 | TRBD1 | TGTGCCAGCAGTTGGGACAGGCCGGCTTCTGGGGCCAACGTCCTGACTTTC | CASSWDRPASGANVLTF
TRBJ2-1 | - | TRBV19 | - | TGTGCCATAGGAGGACGGTACGGTGAGCAGTTCTTC | CAIGGRYGEQFF
TRBJ2-5 | - | TRBV18 | TRBD1 | TGTGCCAGCTCGGCCAACAGGGGGCAAGAGACCCAGTACTTC | CASSANRGQETQYF
TRBJ2-2 | - | TRBV4-3 | TRBD2 | TGCGCCAGCAGCCGATTGGGCCTAACTAGCGGGAGAGACACCGGGGAGCTGTTTTTT | CASSRLGLTSGRDTGELFF
TRBJ1-2 | - | TRBV19 | TRBD1 | TGTGCCAGTAGCGCGGACAGGGGTCCTTTACTAAGTGGCTACACCTTC | CASSADRGPLLSGYTF
TRBJ1-5 | - | TRBV28 | - | TGTGCCAGCAGTGGAACTTGGGGGGTTGGCAATCAGCCCCAGCATTTT | CASSGTWGVGNQPQHF
TRBJ1-1 | - | TRBV19 | TRBD1 | TGTGCCAGTAGTGTCGACAGGGGAGCGAACACTGAAGCTTTCTTT | CASSVDRGANTEAFF
TRBJ1-5 | - | TRBV18 | - | TGTGCCAGCTCTCAACAACAGGGTTTTAGCAATCAGCCCCAGCATTTT | CASSQQQGFSNQPQHF
TRBJ2-7 | - | TRBV6-2/TRBV6-3 | TRBD1 | TGTGCCAGCAGTATCGACAGGGTAACTGATGAGCAGTACTTC | CASSIDRVTDEQYF
TRBJ2-3 | - | TRBV5-1 | - | TGCGCCAGCAGCTCCGGGGGAGATACGCAGTATTTT | CASSSGGDTQYF
TRBJ2-3 | - | TRBV9 | TRBD2 | TGTGCCAGCAGCGTATCTGGCGGGAGGGCCGCAGATACGCAGTATTTT | CASSVSGGRAADTQYF
TRBJ2-4 | - | TRBV3-1/TRBV3-2 | TRBD2 | TGTGCCAGCAGCCCAACTAGCGGGAGTTTCGGCGGCAAAAACATTCAGTACTTC | CASSPTSGSFGGKNIQYF
TRBJ2-5 | - | TRBV19 | TRBD2 | TGTGCCAGTAGTCCCGGACTAGCGTACCAAGAGACCCAGTACTTC | CASSPGLAYQETQYF
TRBJ2-3 | - | TRBV11-3 | - | TGTGCCAGCAGCTTCGGGACGGGAGTCCAAGGGGCAGATACGCAGTATTTT | CASSFGTGVQGADTQYF
TRBJ2-1 | - | TRBV3-1/TRBV3-2 | TRBD2 | TGTGCCAGCAGCCCTGGACTAGCGGGAGGGTACAATGAGCAGTTCTTC | CASSPGLAGGYNEQFF
TRBJ1-3 | - | TRBV13 | TRBD1 | TGTGCCAGCAGCCCGGGACAGGGTGTCGCCACCATATATTTT | CASSPGQGVATIYF
TRBJ2-2 | - | TRBV18 | TRBD2 | TGTGCCAGCTCACCAGGGCTAGCGGGAGTGACCTCGACCGGGGAGCTGTTTTTT | CASSPGLAGVTSTGELFF
TRBJ2-7 | - | TRBV27 | - | TGTGCCAGCAGTTTGTTCGCCAGCTCCTACGAGCAGTACTTC | CASSLFASSYEQYF
TRBJ2-7 | - | TRBV18 | - | TGTGCCAGCTCCCGGGACTCCTCCTACGAGCAGTACTTC | CASSRDSSYEQYF
TRBJ2-1 | - | TRBV11-2 | - | TGTGCCAGCATCCCTGGTGGCGGTACCTACAATGAGCAGTTCTTC | CASIPGGGTYNEQFF
TRBJ2-1 | - | TRBV18 | - | TGTGCCAGCTCAGAGGGCCTTAACTTCGATGAGCAGTTCTTC | CASSEGLNFDEQFF
TRBJ2-7 | - | TRBV6-5 | - | TGTGCCAGCAGAGGGGCTGGAGGGGAGCAGTACTTC | CASRGAGGEQYF
TRBJ2-5 | - | TRBV5-1 | - | TGCGCCAGCAGCTTGCTTACAGACCAAGAGACCCAGTACTTC | CASSLLTDQETQYF
TRBJ2-1 | - | TRBV5-4 | - | TGTGCCAGCAGCTTGGGTGGGAGTTATGATGAGCAGTTCTTC | CASSLGGSYDEQFF